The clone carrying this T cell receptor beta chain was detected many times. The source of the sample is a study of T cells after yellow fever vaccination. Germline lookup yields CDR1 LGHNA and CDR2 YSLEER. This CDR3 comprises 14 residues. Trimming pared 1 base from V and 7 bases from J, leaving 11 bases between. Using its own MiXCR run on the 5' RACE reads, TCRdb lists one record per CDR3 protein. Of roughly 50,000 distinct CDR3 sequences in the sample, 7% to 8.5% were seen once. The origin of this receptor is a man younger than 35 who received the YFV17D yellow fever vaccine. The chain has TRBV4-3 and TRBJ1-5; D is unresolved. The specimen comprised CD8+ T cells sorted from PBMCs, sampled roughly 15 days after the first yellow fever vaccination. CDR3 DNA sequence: TGCGCCAGCAGCCAAGTATACGGTGGGCAGCCCCAGCATTTT. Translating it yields CASSQVYGGQPQHF.